Detailed here is one T cell receptor beta chain. As yet, its antigen is unknown. The sample belongs to a study of Ad26.COV2.S vaccination and SARS-CoV-2 variants. Study-wide background: Intramuscular Ad26.COV2.S at 5x10^10 or 1x10^11 viral particles.

Method: immunoSEQ multiplex PCR; TCRdb's copy keeps in-frame clones and lacks some. The table lists hundreds of thousands of clones, roughly 84% of them singletons. Study-wide results and limits: Placebo recipients showed lower spike-specific TCR breadth than vaccinees.

V was shortened by 4 bases and J by 7 bases, with 15 bases between the two germline ends. CDR1 and CDR2 from the germline V gene are SGHRS and YFSETQ. This CDR3 is built from 13 residues. Treatment described: over 15 received Ad26.COV2.S at low or high dose, single or two shots; about five received placebo; per-sample allocation not given. Sampling was performed 63 days after the first vaccine or placebo injection. Based in Boston, the donor was an adult of 18-55 years. This receptor was taken from a person aged 18-65 years who received the Ad26.COV2.S COVID-19 vaccine or a placebo. Sequencing used peripheral blood, obtained in a trial of Ad26.COV2.S vaccine versus placebo. The chain uses TRBV5-1 and TRBJ2-7; perhaps D is TRBD1 or TRBD2 (5 bases each). The CDR3 DNA follows: TGCGCCAGCAGCCCCAGTCCTGGGGGTGAGCAGTACTTC. Its protein product is CASSPSPGGEQYF.